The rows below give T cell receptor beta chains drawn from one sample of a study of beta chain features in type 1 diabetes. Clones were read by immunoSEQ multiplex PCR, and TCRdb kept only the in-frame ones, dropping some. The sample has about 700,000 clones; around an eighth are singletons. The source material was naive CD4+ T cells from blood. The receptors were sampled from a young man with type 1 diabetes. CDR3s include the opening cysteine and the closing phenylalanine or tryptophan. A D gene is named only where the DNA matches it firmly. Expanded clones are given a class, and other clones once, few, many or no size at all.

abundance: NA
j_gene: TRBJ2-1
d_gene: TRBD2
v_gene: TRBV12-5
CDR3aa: CASGLPKTSFYNEQFF
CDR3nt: TGTGCTAGTGGTTTGCCCAAGACTAGCTTCTACAATGAGCAGTTCTTC

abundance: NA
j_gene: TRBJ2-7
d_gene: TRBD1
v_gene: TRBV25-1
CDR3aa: CASSVRQDRAFGEQYF
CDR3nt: TGTGCCAGCAGCGTAAGGCAGGACAGGGCTTTCGGCGAGCAGTACTTC

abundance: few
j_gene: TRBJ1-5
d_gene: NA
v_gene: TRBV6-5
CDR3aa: CASSPRFSGNQPQHF
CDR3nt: TGTGCCAGCAGTCCCCGTTTCTCGGGCAATCAGCCCCAGCATTTT

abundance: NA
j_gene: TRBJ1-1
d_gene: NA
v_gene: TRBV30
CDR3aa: CAWSRENTEAFF
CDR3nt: TGTGCCTGGAGTCGGGAGAACACTGAAGCTTTCTTT

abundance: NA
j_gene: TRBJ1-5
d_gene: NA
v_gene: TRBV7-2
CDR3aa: CASSLEGSSNQPQHF
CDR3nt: TGTGCCAGCAGCTTAGAGGGATCGAGCAATCAGCCCCAGCATTTT

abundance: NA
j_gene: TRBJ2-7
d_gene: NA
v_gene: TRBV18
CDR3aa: CASSPSEGFHEQYF
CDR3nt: TGTGCCAGCTCACCGTCGGAAGGGTTCCACGAGCAGTACTTC

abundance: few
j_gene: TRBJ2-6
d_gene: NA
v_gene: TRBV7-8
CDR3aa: CASSTRAGANVLTF
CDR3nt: TGTGCCAGCAGCACCCGAGCTGGGGCCAACGTCCTGACTTTC

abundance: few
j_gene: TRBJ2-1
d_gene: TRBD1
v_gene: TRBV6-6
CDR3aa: CASSPGQGRDEQFF
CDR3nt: TGTGCCAGCAGTCCCGGACAGGGTAGGGATGAGCAGTTCTTC

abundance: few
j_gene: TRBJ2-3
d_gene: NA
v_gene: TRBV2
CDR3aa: CASSAAPTQYF
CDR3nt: TGTGCCAGCAGTGCGGCCCCTACGCAGTATTTT

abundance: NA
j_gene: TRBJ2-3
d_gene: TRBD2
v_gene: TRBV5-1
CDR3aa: CASSLAGTSGAQGTQYF
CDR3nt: TGCGCCAGCAGCTTGGCCGGGACTAGCGGGGCCCAGGGTACGCAGTATTTT

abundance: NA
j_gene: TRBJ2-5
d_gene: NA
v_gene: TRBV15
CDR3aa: CATSRDTGRGLQETQYF
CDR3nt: TGTGCCACCAGCAGAGATACGGGACGGGGGCTTCAAGAGACCCAGTACTTC

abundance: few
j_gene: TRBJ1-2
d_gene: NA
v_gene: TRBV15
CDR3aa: CATSRGFSPYGYTF
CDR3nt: TGTGCCACCAGCAGAGGATTTTCCCCCTATGGCTACACCTTC

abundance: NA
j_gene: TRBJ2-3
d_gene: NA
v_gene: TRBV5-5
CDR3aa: CASSLGRGTDTQYF
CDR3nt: TGTGCCAGCAGCTTAGGGCGGGGCACAGATACGCAGTATTTT

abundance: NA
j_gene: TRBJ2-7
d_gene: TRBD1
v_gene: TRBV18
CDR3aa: CASSPTGLSSYEQYF
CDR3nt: TGTGCCAGCTCACCGACAGGGCTGAGCTCCTACGAGCAGTACTTC

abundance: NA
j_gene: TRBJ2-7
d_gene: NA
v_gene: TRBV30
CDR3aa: CAWRRTAGGTYEQYF
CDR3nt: TGTGCCTGGAGGCGGACAGCCGGGGGCACCTACGAGCAGTACTTC

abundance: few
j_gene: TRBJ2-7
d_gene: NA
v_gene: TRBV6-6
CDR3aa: CASRRAGYEQYF
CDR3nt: TGTGCCAGCAGAAGAGCGGGCTACGAGCAGTACTTC

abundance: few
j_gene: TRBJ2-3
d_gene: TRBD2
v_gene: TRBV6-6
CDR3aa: CASSLAGADTQYF
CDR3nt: TGTGCCAGCAGCTTAGCGGGGGCAGATACGCAGTATTTT

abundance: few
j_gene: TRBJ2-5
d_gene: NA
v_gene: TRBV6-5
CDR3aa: CATGLAQETQYF
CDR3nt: TGTGCCACCGGACTCGCACAAGAGACCCAGTACTTC

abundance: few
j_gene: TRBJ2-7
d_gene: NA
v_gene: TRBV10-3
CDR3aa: CAISVVEAVTYEQYF
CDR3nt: TGTGCCATCAGTGTCGTGGAAGCGGTAACCTACGAGCAGTACTTC

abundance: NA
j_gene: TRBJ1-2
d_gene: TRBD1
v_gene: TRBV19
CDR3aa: CASDRTGNYGYTF
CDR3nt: TGTGCCAGCGATCGGACAGGAAACTATGGCTACACCTTC

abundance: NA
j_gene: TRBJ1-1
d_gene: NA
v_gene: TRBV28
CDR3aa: CATRWGGNTEAFF
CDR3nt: TGTGCCACCCGGTGGGGCGGGAACACTGAAGCTTTCTTT

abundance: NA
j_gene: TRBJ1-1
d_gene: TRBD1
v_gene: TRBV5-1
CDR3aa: CASSPGQGRSEAFF
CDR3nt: TGCGCCAGCAGCCCGGGACAGGGGAGGTCTGAAGCTTTCTTT

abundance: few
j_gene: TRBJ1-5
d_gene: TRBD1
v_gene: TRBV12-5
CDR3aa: CASGTGQEYSNQPQHF
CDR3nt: TGTGCTAGTGGGACCGGACAGGAGTATAGCAATCAGCCCCAGCATTTT

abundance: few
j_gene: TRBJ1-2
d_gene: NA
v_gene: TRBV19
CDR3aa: CASSIGTATYGYTF
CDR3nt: TGTGCCAGTAGTATAGGCACAGCGACCTATGGCTACACCTTC

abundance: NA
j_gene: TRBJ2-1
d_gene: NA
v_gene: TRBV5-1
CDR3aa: CASIPGLFEGYNEQFF
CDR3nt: TGCGCCAGCATCCCAGGGTTATTCGAGGGTTACAATGAGCAGTTCTTC

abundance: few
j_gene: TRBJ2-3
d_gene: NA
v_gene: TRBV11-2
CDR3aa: CASSPRSVPRLGDTQYF
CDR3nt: TGTGCCAGCAGCCCAAGATCCGTACCCCGCCTAGGCGATACGCAGTATTTT

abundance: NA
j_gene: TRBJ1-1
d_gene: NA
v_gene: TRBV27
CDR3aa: CASSFSPGNTEAFF
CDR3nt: TGTGCCAGCAGTTTCTCCCCAGGGAACACTGAAGCTTTCTTT

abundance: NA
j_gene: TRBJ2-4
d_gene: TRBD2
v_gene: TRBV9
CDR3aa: CASSVEGTSGGRDIQYF
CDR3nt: TGTGCCAGCAGCGTAGAGGGGACTAGCGGGGGAAGAGACATTCAGTACTTC

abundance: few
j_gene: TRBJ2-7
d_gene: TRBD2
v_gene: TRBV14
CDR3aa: CASSQDYSGRAGYEQYF
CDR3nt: TGTGCCAGCAGCCAAGATTATTCAGGGAGGGCGGGCTACGAGCAGTACTTC

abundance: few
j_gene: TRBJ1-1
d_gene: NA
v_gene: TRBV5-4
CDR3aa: CASSSGQPPNTEAFF
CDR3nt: TGTGCCAGCAGCTCCGGACAGCCGCCGAACACTGAAGCTTTCTTT

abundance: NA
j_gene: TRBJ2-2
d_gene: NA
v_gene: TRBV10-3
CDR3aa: CAIAGPTVETGELFF
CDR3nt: TGTGCCATCGCCGGGCCCACGGTGGAGACCGGGGAGCTGTTTTTT